This T cell receptor (beta chain) was obtained from a study of OX40 agonist ivuxolimab in advanced cancers. Study overall: Checkpoint inhibitors had been given previously to 40% of patients.

The table came from immunoSEQ multiplex PCR; TCRdb's copy has only in-frame clones and leaves some out. The sample lists under 70,000 clones, about 80% occurring once. CDR3 length: 13 amino acids. Unmatched junction bases numbered 1, after V lost 5 bases and J lost 0 bases. Germline V gene sequence: CDR1 LNHDA, CDR2 SQIVND (reference sequence). About this clone: Its target is not known.

Study-level results: More expanded clones were found, on average, in CD8+ than in CD4+ T cells. Antigen specificity was not determined for the expanded peripheral T cells. Low normalized T-cell clonal expansion also characterized some of the nonresponders.

This TCR was sampled from an adult with an advanced solid tumor such as melanoma, head and neck, liver or kidney cancer. This chain uses TRBV19 with TRBJ2-7, with TRBD1 matching 7 bases. Sequenced here: CD4+ or CD8+ T cells sorted from blood, sampled in a trial of the OX40 agonist ivuxolimab. CDR3 sequence (DNA): TGTGCCAGTAGTGGGACAGTCTCCTACGAGCAGTACTTC. As protein: CASSGTVSYEQYF.